The entry below describes one T cell receptor beta chain. Its antigen remains unknown. This CDR3 contains 20 residues. Germline CDR1 is PRHDT and CDR2 is FYEKMQ (reference sequence). Germline trimming cut 3 bases from V and 1 base from J; bases unmatched to any gene: 12. This sample is drawn from a study of cytomegalovirus exposure and HLA in healthy donors. Turning to the study itself: The Caucasian-associated ancestry cluster held less than 85% of some 420 genotyped donors. Study-level findings and limits: Most TCRs appeared rarely, but some public TCRs recurred in many donors. Within the data, a cluster of highly shared sequence variants was likely a sequencing artifact.

PCR employed 60 Vbeta and 13 Jbeta primers. Here immunoSEQ multiplex PCR was the method, and the copy in TCRdb shows in-frame clones only, minus some. The sample lists some 85,000 clones, around 79% occurring once. The sequence was obtained from a woman in her 40s in good health and CMV-seropositive. V and J are TRBV13 and TRBJ2-2; 12 positions match TRBD2. Sequenced: PBMCs. CDR3 region: CASSFWTVSLAGGNTGELFF. The CDR3 region has the DNA TGTGCCAGCAGCTTTTGGACCGTGTCACTAGCGGGAGGGAACACCGGGGAGCTGTTTTTT.